The 18 T cell receptor beta chains below were found in one sample sequenced in a study of T cell changes during pregnancy in multiple sclerosis. Some clones are missing from TCRdb's copy, which holds only in-frame ones; the method was immunoSEQ multiplex PCR. This sample carries under 85,000 clones, 75% to 95% of them seen once, and the ten largest clones take about 0.45%. The specimen was CD4+ T cells from peripheral blood mononuclear cells, collected in the second trimester of pregnancy. These receptors were obtained from a female donor with multiple sclerosis, enrolled in a pregnancy study.

The rearrangement links TRBV4-1 to TRBJ2-1, with a possible D match to TRBD2 (5 bases). Trimming removed 0 bases at V and 2 bases at J, with 11 bases between. Germline V gene lookup returns CDR1 MGHRA and CDR2 YSYEKL. The CDR3 runs 16 residues. CDR3 in DNA: TGCGCCAGCAGCCAAGATAGGATAGCGCCCTACAATGAGCAGTTCTTC. It encodes CASSQDRIAPYNEQFF.

The CDR3 bases are TGTGCCAGCAGACACGAGCCCCGGGGGGAGGCTTTCTTT. As protein: CASRHEPRGEAFF. V is TRBV5-4 and J is TRBJ1-1; the D gene is possibly TRBD1 (5 bases). This CDR3 region has 13 residues. The ends were cut back, 5 bases at V and 11 bases at J, with 19 bases in the middle. Germline lookup yields CDR1 SGHNT and CDR2 YYREEE (reference sequence). The full variable domain, in which reference TRBV5-4 and TRBJ1-1 provide the parts outside the CDR3, is ETGVTQSPTHLIKTRGQQVTLRCSSQSGHNTVSWYQQALGQGPQFIFQYYREEENGRGNFPPRFSGLQFPNYSSELNVNALELDDSALYLCASRHEPRGEAFFGQGTRLTVV.

This clone appeared a single time. The rearrangement joins TRBV5-1 to TRBJ2-5; 11 positions agree with TRBD2. This CDR3 has 15 amino acids. Germline V CDR1 and CDR2: SGHRS, YFSETQ. J gave up 2 bases and V 4 bases, and 4 bases lay outside the gene matches. The CDR3 sequence is CASSPGLAGQETQYF. CDR3 bases: TGCGCCAGCAGCCCCGGACTAGCGGGTCAAGAGACCCAGTACTTC.

This clone has just a few counts. The V call is TRBV5-4, the J call TRBJ2-5; the D gene is possibly TRBD1 (6 bases). The CDR3 runs to 15 residues. V was shortened by 4 bases and J by 1 base, with 14 bases between the two germline ends. In germline, CDR1 is SGHNT, CDR2 YYREEE (reference sequence). CDR3 protein: CASSLRATGQETQYF. The CDR3 nucleotides are TGTGCCAGCAGCCTCCGAGCGACAGGCCAAGAGACCCAGTACTTC.

The CDR3 protein is CASRRDSSNEKLFF. The CDR3 DNA follows: TGTGCCAGCAGGAGGGACAGTTCTAATGAAAAACTGTTTTTT. The V and J genes are TRBV11-3 and TRBJ1-4, with 7 nucleotides matching TRBD1. V gave up 6 bases and J gave up 3 bases; unmatched junction bases: 4. Germline assignment: CDR1 SGHNT and CDR2 YENEEA. The CDR3 sequence is 14 residues long.

The chain is built from TRBV6-5 and TRBJ1-6, with TRBD1 as a possible D gene (6 bases). CDR3 length: 15 amino acids. Trimming removed 6 bases at V and 12 bases at J, with 21 bases between. Per germline, CDR1 MNHEY and CDR2 SVGAGI. CDR3 amino acids: CASSSNRDTGKPLHF. Written as DNA, the CDR3 is TGTGCCAGCAGCTCCAACCGGGACACTGGCAAACCCCTCCACTTT.

The chain is built from TRBV18 and TRBJ1-2, with 11 positions matching TRBD1. This CDR3 comprises 17 residues. Unmatched junction bases numbered 10, after V lost 1 base and J lost 6 bases. Germline-derived CDR1 and CDR2 are KGHSH and LQKENI. The CDR3 here is CASSPLAGQGASHGYTF. DNA of the CDR3: TGTGCCAGCTCACCACTTGCAGGACAGGGGGCCTCGCATGGCTACACCTTC. Together with reference TRBV18 and TRBJ1-2, the CDR3 gives the full variable domain: NAGVMQNPRHLVRRRGQEARLRCSPMKGHSHVYWYRQLPEEGLKFMVYLQKENIIDESGMPKERFSAEFPKEGPSILRIQQVVRGDSAAYFCASSPLAGQGASHGYTFGSGTRLTVV.

The gene calls are TRBV28 and TRBJ1-2; maybe TRBD1 (6 bases). CDR1 is MDHEN and CDR2 is SYDVKM in the germline V gene. The CDR3 is 18 amino acids. V gave up 4 bases and J gave up 3 bases, with 24 bases separating them. Here the CDR3 DNA reads TGTGCCAGCAGTTCTCCTGAGGCGAGGGGGGGCAGAGACTATGGCTACACCTTC. Encoded protein: CASSSPEARGGRDYGYTF.

V usage is TRBV2 and J usage is TRBJ1-2; D gene unclear. V dropped 4 bases and J dropped 1 base, with 7 bases sitting between them. The germline CDR1 and CDR2 sequences are SNHLY and FYNNEI. CDR3 size: 13 residues. This chain's CDR3 is CASSGAINYGYTF. The CDR3 DNA reads as TGTGCCAGCAGTGGGGCGATTAACTATGGCTACACCTTC.

The chain has TRBV6-1 and TRBJ1-1, with D hard to call. The V end lost 2 bases, the J end lost 4 bases, and 8 bases lay between the germline ends. The germline gives CDR1 MNHNS, CDR2 SASEGT. The CDR3 length is 13 residues. CDR3 bases: TGTGCCAGCAGTGAAACCACTGCCACTGAAGCTTTCTTT. Translation: CASSETTATEAFF.

V is TRBV5-1 and J is TRBJ1-2; D may be TRBD1 (6 bases). V was pared by 3 bases and J by 2 bases, with 8 bases between. The CDR3 is 13 residues long. Germline V gives CDR1 SGHRS, CDR2 YFSETQ. The CDR3 reads CASSYGTNYGYTF. CDR3 bases: TGCGCCAGCAGCTATGGGACAAACTATGGCTACACCTTC.

The chain links TRBV6-6 to TRBJ2-1; D may be TRBD1 (6 bases). The CDR3 has 15 amino acids. CDR1 and CDR2 (germline): MNHNY, SVGAGI (reference sequence). Trimming cost V 6 bases and J 0 bases, with 12 bases left between them. The CDR3 here is CASSLGQSSYNEQFF. In DNA, the CDR3 is TGTGCCAGCAGCCTAGGACAGAGCTCCTACAATGAGCAGTTCTTC.

The chain couples TRBV5-6 to TRBJ1-1; 9 nucleotides align to TRBD1. V was pared by 0 bases and J by 4 bases, with 7 bases of the junction left unmatched. CDR3 size: 16 residues. The germline V gene encodes CDR1 SGHDT and CDR2 YYEEEE. The CDR3 reads CASSLDRGTGFTEAFF. The CDR3, as DNA: TGTGCCAGCAGCTTGGATCGAGGGACAGGGTTCACTGAAGCTTTCTTT. Variable domain in full (rest from reference TRBV5-6 and TRBJ1-1): DAGVTQSPTHLIKTRGQQVTLRCSPKSGHDTVSWYQQALGQGPQFIFQYYEEEERQRGNFPDRFSGHQFPNYSSELNVNALLLGDSALYLCASSLDRGTGFTEAFFGQGTRLTVV.

For the CDR3, the DNA is TGCGCCAGCAGCTTGGCGGCTAGCGGGGGGGGATCGATTAGGCCAGATACGCAGTATTTT. Translated: CASSLAASGGGSIRPDTQYF. The V call is TRBV5-1, the J call TRBJ2-3, with 12 positions matching TRBD2. CDR3 length: 20 amino acids. The germline V gene has CDR1 SGHRS and CDR2 YFSETQ. Trimming took 0 bases from V and 4 from J; bases not matched to a gene: 15.

The chain employs TRBV5-4 and TRBJ1-2; the match to TRBD1 covers 7 bases. Germline-derived CDR1 and CDR2 are SGHNT and YYREEE (reference sequence). V lost 4 bases to trimming and J lost 5 bases; unmatched junction nucleotides: 5. This CDR3 spans 13 amino acids. The CDR3 protein is CASSLDRVYGYTF. For the CDR3, the DNA is TGTGCCAGCAGCCTCGACAGGGTTTATGGCTACACCTTC.

This chain connects TRBV7-9 to TRBJ1-2, with 7 bases fitting TRBD1. Per the germline V gene, CDR1 is SEHNR and CDR2 is FQNEAQ (reference sequence). The CDR3 is 17 amino acids. V was clipped by 5 bases and J by 5 bases; unmatched bases: 17. Here the CDR3 reads CASSPRSYRGTWYGYTF. In DNA form, the CDR3 reads TGTGCCAGCAGCCCGCGATCTTACAGGGGAACTTGGTATGGCTACACCTTC.

This sequence joins TRBV5-1 and TRBJ2-2; 13 nucleotides line up with TRBD2. The J segment lost 4 bases and the V segment lost 3 bases, leaving 15 bases of the junction unmatched. CDR3 length: 20 amino acids. Germline V CDR1 and CDR2: SGHRS, YFSETQ. This chain's CDR3 is CASSSPPRTSGSSRTGELFF. In DNA form, the CDR3 reads TGCGCCAGCAGCTCCCCCCCAAGGACTAGCGGGAGTTCTCGCACCGGGGAGCTGTTTTTT.

The rearrangement joins TRBV27 to TRBJ1-6; no clear D. The CDR3 contains 13 residues. Trimming took 3 bases from V and 10 from J, leaving 10 bases between them. Germline V gives CDR1 MNHEY, CDR2 SMNVEV (reference sequence). The CDR3 protein is CASSFTAGSPLHF. The CDR3 DNA reads as TGTGCCAGCAGTTTCACAGCGGGGTCACCCCTCCACTTT.